Below are 12 T cell receptor beta chains sequenced from a single sample in a study of blood T cell repertoires in COVID-19. The protocol was immunoSEQ multiplex PCR, while the TCRdb copy is restricted to in-frame clones and leaves out a portion. The table lists roughly 200,000 clones, around 85% of them singletons, with roughly 9.7% in the top ten. Material for sequencing was peripheral blood. These receptors were obtained from a human donor with active or convalescent COVID-19. The donor label of this sample is uncertain.

The chain employs TRBV6-2 or TRBV6-3 and TRBJ1-2, with D tentatively TRBD1 (5 bases). Trimming removed 6 bases from V and 8 bases from J, with 13 bases in between. This CDR3 comprises 12 residues. Per germline, CDR1 MNHEY and CDR2 SVGEGT. CDR3 coding DNA: TGTGCCAGCAGACCTGGACAAAGGGGCTACACCTTC. It codes for CASRPGQRGYTF.

With respect to this clone: A junction boundary mismatches the germline segment, possibly from a read error. V is TRBV5-1 and J is TRBJ2-1; the match to TRBD2 covers 14 bases. The germline V gene has CDR1 SGHRS and CDR2 YFSETQ. The CDR3 extends over 14 amino acids. The CDR3 here is CASSLGTSGGAELF. The CDR3 DNA is TGCGCCAGCAGCCTCGGGACTAGCGGGGGCGCCGAGCTCTTC.

The chain couples TRBV28 to TRBJ2-1, with 12 bases identical to TRBD2. The CDR3 loop spans 16 amino acids. The V and J ends lost 5 bases and 3 bases, in that order; junction bases with no gene match: 5. Germline assignment: CDR1 MDHEN and CDR2 SYDVKM. Written as DNA, the CDR3 is TGTGCCAGCAGTCCCGCTAGCGGGGGGGACTACAATGAGCAGTTCTTC. It codes for CASSPASGGDYNEQFF.

The chain is built from TRBV7-3 and TRBJ2-7; 15 positions agree with TRBD2. J lost 7 bases, V lost 4 bases, and 2 bases had no gene match. This CDR3 is built from 14 residues. Germline V gene lookup returns CDR1 SGHTA and CDR2 FQGTGA. CDR3 nucleotide sequence: TGTGCCAGCAGCTCAGGACTAGCGGGAGGGGAGCAGTACTTC. Its translation: CASSSGLAGGEQYF.

The CDR3 reads CASSLTGTSGAINEQFF. In DNA form, the CDR3 reads TGTGCCAGCAGCTTAACTGGGACTAGCGGAGCCATAAATGAGCAGTTCTTC. The gene calls are TRBV7-3 and TRBJ2-1; TRBD2 aligns across 11 bases. Per germline, CDR1 SGHTA and CDR2 FQGTGA. Trimming cost V 0 bases and J 7 bases; bases outside gene matches: 8. CDR3 length: 17 residues.

In its sample, this clone was seen once. The rearrangement links TRBV2 to TRBJ2-5; 11 bases agree with TRBD2. Trimming at V came to 8 bases and at J to 5 bases, leaving 10 bases not matched to a gene. This CDR3 has 15 amino acids. Germline loops: CDR1 SNHLY, CDR2 FYNNEI. The CDR3 nucleotides read TGTGCCAGCTGGGTAGCGGGAGGGCCGGGGGAGACCCAGTACTTC. Protein product: CASWVAGGPGETQYF.

The V and J genes are TRBV5-1 and TRBJ2-3, with D possibly matching TRBD2 (6 bases). Germline V CDR1 and CDR2: SGHRS, YFSETQ. V was shortened by 1 base and J by 6 bases, with 15 bases between the two germline ends. The CDR3 runs 15 residues. CDR3 nucleotides: TGCGCCAGCAGCTTGCTGCCGACTCGGGAGGATACGCAGTATTTT. As protein: CASSLLPTREDTQYF.

The J gene is TRBJ1-1, the V gene TRBV6-4, with D maybe TRBD1 (6 bases). Germline-derived CDR1 and CDR2 are MRHNA and SNTAGT. The ends were cut back, 5 bases at V and 4 bases at J, with 11 bases in the middle. CDR3 length: 13 amino acids. This CDR3 is CASSSGASTEAFF. CDR3 DNA sequence: TGTGCCAGCAGTTCAGGGGCGAGCACTGAAGCTTTCTTT.

V usage is TRBV7-6 and J usage is TRBJ2-3; D is ambiguous. Germline V CDR1 and CDR2: SGHVS, FNYEAQ. Trimming stripped 5 bases from V and 2 bases from J, with 8 bases between. The CDR3 sequence is 13 residues long. DNA for the CDR3: TGTGCCAGCAGCAATCCTAACACAGATACGCAGTATTTT. The encoded protein is CASSNPNTDTQYF.

The genes are TRBV27 and TRBJ1-2; 10 positions match TRBD1. This CDR3 is 14 amino acids long. The V and J ends lost 4 bases and 8 bases, in that order; junction bases with no gene match: 7. The germline V gene has CDR1 MNHEY and CDR2 SMNVEV (reference sequence). The CDR3 spells CASSSTGTGEGYTF. CDR3 sequence (DNA): TGTGCCAGCAGTTCAACCGGGACAGGGGAGGGCTACACCTTC.

The chain carries TRBV9 and TRBJ2-7, with a tentative D call TRBD2 (6 bases). Trimming took 4 bases from V and 7 from J, leaving 18 bases between them. The germline CDR1 and CDR2 sequences are SGDLS and YYNGEE. The CDR3 totals 14 residues. This CDR3 is CASSPLGGRGEQYF. The CDR3 DNA reads TGTGCCAGCAGCCCCTTGGGGGGAAGAGGAGAGCAGTACTTC.

This rearrangement joins TRBV4-3 to TRBJ1-1; unclear D gene. Germline CDR1 reads LGHNA; CDR2 reads YSLEER. The V end lost 0 bases, the J end lost 2 bases, and 7 bases lay between the germline ends. This CDR3 comprises 14 residues. The CDR3 nucleotides read TGCGCCAGCAGCCAAGATCTCAGAAACACTGAAGCTTTCTTT. Translation gives CASSQDLRNTEAFF.